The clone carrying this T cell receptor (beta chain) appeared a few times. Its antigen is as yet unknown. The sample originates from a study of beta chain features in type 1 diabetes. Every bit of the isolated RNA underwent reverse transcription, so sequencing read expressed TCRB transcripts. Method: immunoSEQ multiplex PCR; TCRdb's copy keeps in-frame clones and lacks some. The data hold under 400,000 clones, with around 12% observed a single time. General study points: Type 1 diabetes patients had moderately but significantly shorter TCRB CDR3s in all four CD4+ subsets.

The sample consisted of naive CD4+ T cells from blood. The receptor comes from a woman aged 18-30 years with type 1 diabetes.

The CDR3 DNA follows: TGTGCCAGCAGTCTCGAACAGGGGCGCACTGAAGCTTTCTTT. Translated: CASSLEQGRTEAFF. The V gene is TRBV6-5, the J gene TRBJ1-1; 7 bases agree with TRBD1. The CDR3 totals 14 residues. V was pared by 5 bases and J by 4 bases, with 7 bases of the junction left unmatched. Germline CDR1 and CDR2: MNHEY and SVGAGI.